This TCR beta chain was recorded in a study of EBV T-cell therapy then PD-1 blockade in nasopharyngeal carcinoma. Comments on this clone: Its antigen is currently unknown.

Trimming took off 1 base at V and 9 bases at J, with 28 bases between the two ends. The CDR3 consists of 20 residues. CDR1 is LGHDT, CDR2 YNNKEL, per germline (reference sequence). Assay: immunoSEQ multiplex PCR; the TCRdb copy retains only in-frame clones and omits some. The repertoire consists of around 19,000 clones, with 80% to 90% occurring once and the leading ten covering 30% to 35%. Documented time point: 266 days after commencement of treatment, after nivolumab therapy. Treatment here: AdE1-LMPpoly-expanded autologous EBV-specific T-cell therapy followed by anti-PD-1 nivolumab. The sample here was CD8+ T cells from blood, taken at roughly day 250 from a patient whose treatment included autologous EBV-specific T cells and nivolumab. This clonotype was sampled from a man in his forties with nasopharyngeal carcinoma. The chain couples TRBV3-1 (or the pseudogene TRBV3-2) to TRBJ1-6, with D possibly being TRBD1 (5 bases). The CDR3 sequence: CASSQVRVGFRLFRGSPLHF. CDR3 bases: TGTGCCAGCAGCCAAGTCAGGGTGGGCTTTCGACTGTTCCGAGGTTCACCCCTCCACTTT.